Listed below are T cell receptor beta chains from one sample, sequenced in a study of response to subunit inactivated influenza vaccine. TCRdb reanalysed the RT-PCR reads using MiXCR and keeps one entry per CDR3 protein. The data contain about 310,000 distinct CDR3 sequences, 20% to 25% of them singletons. Sequencing used PBMCs from blood, obtained less than 22 months after vaccination. These receptors all come from a man between 50 and 75 years old who received an inactivated influenza vaccine. The CDR3 runs from the conserved cysteine through the conserved F or W. The D gene is left open where the match is weak. Some rows mark clone size as missing; the rest say once, few, many or name a class of expanded clone.

j_gene: TRBJ1-5
v_gene: TRBV28
abundance: few
d_gene: .
CDR3aa: CASSDREDQPQHF
CDR3nt: TGTGCCAGCAGTGACAGAGAGGATCAGCCCCAGCATTTT

j_gene: TRBJ2-1
v_gene: TRBV29-1
abundance: .
d_gene: TRBD2
CDR3aa: CSVELGTIHNEQFF
CDR3nt: TGCAGCGTTGAACTAGGGACTATCCACAATGAGCAGTTCTTC

j_gene: TRBJ2-2
v_gene: TRBV7-2
abundance: few
d_gene: .
CDR3aa: CASSLMPGRTGELFF
CDR3nt: TGTGCCAGCAGCTTAATGCCCGGGCGGACCGGGGAGCTGTTTTTT

j_gene: TRBJ2-1
v_gene: TRBV4-1
abundance: .
d_gene: TRBD2
CDR3aa: CASSRRLAGRDNEQFF
CDR3nt: TGCGCCAGCAGCCGAAGACTAGCGGGAAGAGACAATGAGCAGTTCTTC

j_gene: TRBJ1-2
v_gene: TRBV20-1
abundance: .
d_gene: TRBD1
CDR3aa: CSAVPRIRQGSYGYTF
CDR3nt: TGCAGTGCCGTACCGCGGATCCGACAGGGCTCCTATGGCTACACCTTC

j_gene: TRBJ2-7
v_gene: TRBV20-1
abundance: few
d_gene: .
CDR3aa: CSARDFWGRGVANEQYF
CDR3nt: TGCAGTGCTAGAGATTTTTGGGGACGAGGTGTGGCGAACGAGCAGTACTTC

j_gene: TRBJ2-2
v_gene: TRBV27
abundance: .
d_gene: .
CDR3aa: CASSLSRRASTGELFF
CDR3nt: TGTGCCAGCAGTTTATCTCGGAGGGCGTCCACCGGGGAGCTGTTTTTT

j_gene: TRBJ2-7
v_gene: TRBV7-8
abundance: few
d_gene: TRBD1
CDR3aa: CASSPGQRYEQYF
CDR3nt: TGTGCCAGCAGCCCGGGACAGAGATACGAGCAGTACTTC

j_gene: TRBJ1-3
v_gene: TRBV18
abundance: few
d_gene: .
CDR3aa: CASSPQLGASSGNTIYF
CDR3nt: TGTGCCAGCTCACCGCAGTTGGGGGCCTCCTCTGGAAACACCATATATTTT

j_gene: TRBJ2-1
v_gene: TRBV7-9
abundance: few
d_gene: .
CDR3aa: CASSLRGGSYNEQFF
CDR3nt: TGTGCCAGCAGCTTAAGGGGGGGCTCCTACAATGAGCAGTTCTTC

j_gene: TRBJ2-2
v_gene: TRBV11-3
abundance: .
d_gene: .
CDR3aa: CASSALGPLPTGELFF
CDR3nt: TGTGCCAGCAGCGCCTTGGGGCCACTCCCCACCGGGGAGCTGTTTTTT

j_gene: TRBJ2-7
v_gene: TRBV29-1
abundance: .
d_gene: .
CDR3aa: CSVERGREVYF
CDR3nt: TGCAGCGTTGAACGGGGTAGGGAAGTGTACTTC

j_gene: TRBJ2-3
v_gene: TRBV9
abundance: .
d_gene: .
CDR3aa: CASSTRGAVTDTQYF
CDR3nt: TGTGCCAGCAGCACTAGGGGGGCTGTTACAGATACGCAGTATTTT

j_gene: TRBJ2-5
v_gene: TRBV12-3/TRBV12-4
abundance: few
d_gene: .
CDR3aa: CASRPEQGIPSETQYF
CDR3nt: TGTGCCAGCAGGCCAGAACAGGGAATCCCTTCGGAGACCCAGTACTTC

j_gene: TRBJ1-5
v_gene: TRBV12-3/TRBV12-4
abundance: many
d_gene: .
CDR3aa: CASSLVMNQPQHF
CDR3nt: TGTGCCAGCAGTTTAGTTATGAATCAGCCCCAGCATTTT

j_gene: TRBJ1-1
v_gene: TRBV5-5
abundance: few
d_gene: .
CDR3aa: CASSPFAGGLGNTEAFF
CDR3nt: TGTGCCAGCAGCCCCTTTGCGGGGGGCTTGGGGAACACTGAAGCTTTCTTT

j_gene: TRBJ1-3
v_gene: TRBV4-1
abundance: many
d_gene: .
CDR3aa: CASSQEGEDTIYF
CDR3nt: TGCGCCAGCAGCCAAGAGGGGGAGGATACCATATATTTT

j_gene: TRBJ1-4
v_gene: TRBV7-2
abundance: few
d_gene: TRBD1
CDR3aa: CASSSHRGPNEKLFF
CDR3nt: TGTGCCAGCAGCTCCCACAGGGGCCCTAATGAAAAACTGTTTTTT

j_gene: TRBJ2-7
v_gene: TRBV12-3/TRBV12-4
abundance: many
d_gene: .
CDR3aa: CASSFGRTYEQYF
CDR3nt: TGTGCCAGCAGTTTTGGGCGGACCTACGAGCAGTACTTC

j_gene: TRBJ2-5
v_gene: TRBV29-1
abundance: few
d_gene: .
CDR3aa: CSFLSGQETQYF
CDR3nt: TGCAGCTTCCTTAGCGGCCAAGAGACCCAGTACTTC

j_gene: TRBJ1-5
v_gene: TRBV7-2
abundance: few
d_gene: .
CDR3aa: CASSLEAGLQPQHF
CDR3nt: TGTGCCAGCAGCTTAGAGGCGGGCCTTCAGCCCCAGCATTTT